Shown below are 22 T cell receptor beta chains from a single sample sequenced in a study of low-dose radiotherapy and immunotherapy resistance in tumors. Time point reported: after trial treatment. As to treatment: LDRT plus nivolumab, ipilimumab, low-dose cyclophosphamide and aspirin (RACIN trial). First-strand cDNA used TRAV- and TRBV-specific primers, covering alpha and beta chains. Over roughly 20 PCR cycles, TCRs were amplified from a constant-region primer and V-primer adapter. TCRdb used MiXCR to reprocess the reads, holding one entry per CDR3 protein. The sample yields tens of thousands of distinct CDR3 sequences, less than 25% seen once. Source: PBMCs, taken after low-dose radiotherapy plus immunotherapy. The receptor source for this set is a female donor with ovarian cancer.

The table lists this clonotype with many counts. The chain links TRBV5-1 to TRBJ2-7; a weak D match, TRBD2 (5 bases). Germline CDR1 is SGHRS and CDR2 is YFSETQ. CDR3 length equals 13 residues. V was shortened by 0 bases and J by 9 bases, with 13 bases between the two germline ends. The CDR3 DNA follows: TGCGCCAGCAGCTTGGAGTACCGGGGTGGGCAGTACTTC. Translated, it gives CASSLEYRGGQYF.

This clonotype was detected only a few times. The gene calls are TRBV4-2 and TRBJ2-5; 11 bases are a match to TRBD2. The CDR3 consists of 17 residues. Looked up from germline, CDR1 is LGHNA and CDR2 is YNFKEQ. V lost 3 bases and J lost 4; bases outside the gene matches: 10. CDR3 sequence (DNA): TGTGCCAGCAGCCATTATAGCGGGAGGGCCGGGGGAGAGACCCAGTACTTC. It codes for CASSHYSGRAGGETQYF.

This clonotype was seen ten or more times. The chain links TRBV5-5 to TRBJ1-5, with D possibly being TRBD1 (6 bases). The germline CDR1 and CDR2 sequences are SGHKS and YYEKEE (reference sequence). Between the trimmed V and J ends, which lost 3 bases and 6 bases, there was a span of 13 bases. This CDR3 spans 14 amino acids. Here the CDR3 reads CASSSSGERQPQHF. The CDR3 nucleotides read TGTGCCAGCAGCTCCTCAGGGGAGCGTCAGCCCCAGCATTTT.

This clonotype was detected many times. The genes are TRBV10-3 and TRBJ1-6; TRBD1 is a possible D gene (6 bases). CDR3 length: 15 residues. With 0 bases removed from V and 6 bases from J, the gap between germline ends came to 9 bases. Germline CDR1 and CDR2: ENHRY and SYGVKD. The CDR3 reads CAISESGQSNSPLHF. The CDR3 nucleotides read TGTGCCATCAGTGAGTCGGGACAAAGTAATTCACCCCTCCACTTT.

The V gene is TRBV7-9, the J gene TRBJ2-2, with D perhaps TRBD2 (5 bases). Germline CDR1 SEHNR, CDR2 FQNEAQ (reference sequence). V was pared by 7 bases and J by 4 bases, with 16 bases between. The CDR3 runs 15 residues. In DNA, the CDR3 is TGTGCCAGCAAGCCCGGAACGGCGGGCACCGGGGAGCTGTTTTTT. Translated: CASKPGTAGTGELFF.

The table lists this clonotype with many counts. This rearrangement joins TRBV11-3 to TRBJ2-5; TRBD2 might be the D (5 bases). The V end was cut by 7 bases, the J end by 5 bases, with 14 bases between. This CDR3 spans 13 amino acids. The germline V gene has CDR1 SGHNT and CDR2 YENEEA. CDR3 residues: CASTEGVGETQYF. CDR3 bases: TGTGCCAGCACCGAGGGAGTAGGGGAGACCCAGTACTTC.

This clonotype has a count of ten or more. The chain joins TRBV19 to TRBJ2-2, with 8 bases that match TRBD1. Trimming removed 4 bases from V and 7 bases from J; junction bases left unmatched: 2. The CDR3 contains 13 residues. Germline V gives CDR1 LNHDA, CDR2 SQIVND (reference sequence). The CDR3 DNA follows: TGTGCCAGTAGTAGGACAGGGAACGGGGAGCTGTTTTTT. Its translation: CASSRTGNGELFF.

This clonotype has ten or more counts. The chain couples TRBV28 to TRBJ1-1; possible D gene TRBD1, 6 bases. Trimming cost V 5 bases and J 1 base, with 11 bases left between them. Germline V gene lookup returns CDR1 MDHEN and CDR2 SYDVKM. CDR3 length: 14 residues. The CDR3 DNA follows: TGTGCCAGCAGTCGAGGGGGAGCGAACACTGAAGCTTTCTTT. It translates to CASSRGGANTEAFF.

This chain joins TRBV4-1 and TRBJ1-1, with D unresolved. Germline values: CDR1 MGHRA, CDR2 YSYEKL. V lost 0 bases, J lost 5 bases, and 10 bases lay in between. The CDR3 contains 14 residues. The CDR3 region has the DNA TGCGCCAGCAGCCAAGATGTGAGTCAAACTGAAGCTTTCTTT. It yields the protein CASSQDVSQTEAFF.

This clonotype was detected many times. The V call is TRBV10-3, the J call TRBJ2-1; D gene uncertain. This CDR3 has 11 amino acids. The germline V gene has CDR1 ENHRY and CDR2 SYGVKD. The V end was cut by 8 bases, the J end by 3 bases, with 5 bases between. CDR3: CAIQVYNEQFF. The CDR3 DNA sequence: TGTGCCATCCAGGTCTACAATGAGCAGTTCTTC.

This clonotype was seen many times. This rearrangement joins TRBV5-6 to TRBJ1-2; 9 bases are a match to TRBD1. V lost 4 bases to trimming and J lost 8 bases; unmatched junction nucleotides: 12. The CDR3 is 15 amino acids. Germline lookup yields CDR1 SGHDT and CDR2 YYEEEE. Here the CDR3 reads CASSVKGQGLGGYTF. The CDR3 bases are TGTGCCAGCAGCGTAAAGGGACAGGGCTTGGGAGGCTACACCTTC.

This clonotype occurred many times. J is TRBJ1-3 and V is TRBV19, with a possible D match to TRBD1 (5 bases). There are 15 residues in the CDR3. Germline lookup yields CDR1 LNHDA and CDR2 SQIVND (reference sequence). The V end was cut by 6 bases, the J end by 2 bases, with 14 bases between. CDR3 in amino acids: CASRANGGTGNTIYF. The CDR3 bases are TGTGCCAGTAGGGCGAACGGGGGTACTGGAAACACCATATATTTT. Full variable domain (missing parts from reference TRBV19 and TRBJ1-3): DGGITQSPKYLFRKEGQNVTLSCEQNLNHDAMYWYRQDPGQGLRLIYYSQIVNDFQKGDIAEGYSVSREKKESFPLTVTSAQKNPTAFYLCASRANGGTGNTIYFGEGSWLTVV.

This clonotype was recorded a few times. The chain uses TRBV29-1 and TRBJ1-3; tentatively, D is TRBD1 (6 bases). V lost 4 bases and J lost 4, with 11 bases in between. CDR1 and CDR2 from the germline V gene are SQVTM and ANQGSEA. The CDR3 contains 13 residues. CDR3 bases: TGCAGCGTTGGGGGGGCACGGGGAAACACCATATATTTT. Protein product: CSVGGARGNTIYF.

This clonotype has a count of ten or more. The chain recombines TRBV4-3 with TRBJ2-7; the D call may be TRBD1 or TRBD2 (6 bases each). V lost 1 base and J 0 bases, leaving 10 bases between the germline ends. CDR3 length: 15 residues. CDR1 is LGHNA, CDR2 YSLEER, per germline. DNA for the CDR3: TGCGCCAGCAGCCAAGTAGGGGGACTCTCCTACGAGCAGTACTTC. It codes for CASSQVGGLSYEQYF.

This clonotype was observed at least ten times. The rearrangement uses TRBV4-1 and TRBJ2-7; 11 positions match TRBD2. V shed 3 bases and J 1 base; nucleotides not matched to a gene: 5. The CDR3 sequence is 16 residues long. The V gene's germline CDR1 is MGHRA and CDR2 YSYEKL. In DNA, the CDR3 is TGCGCCAGCAGCCACCAGGGACTAGCGGTATCCTACGAGCAGTACTTC. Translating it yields CASSHQGLAVSYEQYF.

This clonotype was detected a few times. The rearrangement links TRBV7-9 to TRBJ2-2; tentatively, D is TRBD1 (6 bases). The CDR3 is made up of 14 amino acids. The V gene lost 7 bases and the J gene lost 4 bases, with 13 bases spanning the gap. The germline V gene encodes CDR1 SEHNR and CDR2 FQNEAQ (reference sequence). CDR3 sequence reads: CASIQTGFTGELFF. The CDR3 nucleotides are TGTGCCAGCATCCAGACAGGCTTCACCGGGGAGCTGTTTTTT.

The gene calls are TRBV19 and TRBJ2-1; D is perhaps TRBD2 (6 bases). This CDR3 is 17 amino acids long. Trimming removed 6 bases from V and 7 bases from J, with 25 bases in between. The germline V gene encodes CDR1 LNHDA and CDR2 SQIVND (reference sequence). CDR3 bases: TGTGCCAGTAGATCCACGGGGTCGGGACTCCTAGGGAATGAGCAGTTCTTC. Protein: CASRSTGSGLLGNEQFF.

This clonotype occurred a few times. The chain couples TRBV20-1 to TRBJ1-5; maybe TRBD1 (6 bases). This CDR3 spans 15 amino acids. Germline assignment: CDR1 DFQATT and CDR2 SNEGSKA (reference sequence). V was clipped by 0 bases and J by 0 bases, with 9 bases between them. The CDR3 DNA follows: TGCAGTGCTAGAGATCGAGGGGGTAGCAATCAGCCCCAGCATTTT. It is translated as CSARDRGGSNQPQHF.

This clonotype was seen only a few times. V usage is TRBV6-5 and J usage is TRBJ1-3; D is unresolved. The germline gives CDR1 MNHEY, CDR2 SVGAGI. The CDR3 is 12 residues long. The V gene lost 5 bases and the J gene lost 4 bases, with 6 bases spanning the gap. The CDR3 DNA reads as TGTGCCAGCAGTGTCGGAGGAAACACCATATATTTT. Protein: CASSVGGNTIYF.

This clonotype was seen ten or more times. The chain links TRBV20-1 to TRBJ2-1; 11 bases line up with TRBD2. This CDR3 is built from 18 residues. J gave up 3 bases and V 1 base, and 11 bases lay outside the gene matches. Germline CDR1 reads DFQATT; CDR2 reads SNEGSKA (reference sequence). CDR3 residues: CSARVLTSGGADYNEQFF. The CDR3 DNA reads TGCAGTGCTAGAGTCTTAACTAGCGGGGGAGCCGACTACAATGAGCAGTTCTTC.

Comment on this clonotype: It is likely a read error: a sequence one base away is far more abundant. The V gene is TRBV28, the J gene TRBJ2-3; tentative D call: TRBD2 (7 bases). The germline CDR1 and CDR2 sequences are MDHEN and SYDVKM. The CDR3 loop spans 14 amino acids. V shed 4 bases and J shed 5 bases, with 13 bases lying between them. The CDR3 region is CASSYGGPRDTQYF. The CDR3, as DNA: TGTGCCAGCAGTTACGGGGGGCCCAGAGATACGCAGTATTTT.

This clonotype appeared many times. CDR3 residues: CASSNTGGVDTEAFF. Written as DNA, the CDR3 is TGCGCCAGCAGCAATACAGGAGGGGTGGACACTGAAGCTTTCTTT. This chain uses TRBV5-1 with TRBJ1-1; maybe TRBD1 (5 bases). Trimming stripped 4 bases from V and 3 bases from J, with 16 bases between. This CDR3 comprises 15 residues. In germline, CDR1 is SGHRS, CDR2 YFSETQ.